This T cell receptor beta chain was sequenced in a study of blood T cell repertoires in COVID-19. Germline V gene lookup returns CDR1 MDHEN and CDR2 SYDVKM. V gave up 6 bases and J gave up 2 bases; unmatched junction bases: 5. The CDR3 contains 15 residues. In its sample, this clone was seen once. Profiled with immunoSEQ multiplex PCR; TCRdb holds only in-frame clones, not every one. This table holds around 200,000 clones, 78% found once. J is TRBJ2-7 and V is TRBV28; 12 bases agree with TRBD1. Sequenced input: peripheral blood. The source is a woman aged 80 or over with active or convalescent COVID-19. The CDR3 region has the DNA TGTGCCAGCAGCCCGGGACAGGGGGCAACCTACGAGCAGTACTTC. Residues: CASSPGQGATYEQYF.